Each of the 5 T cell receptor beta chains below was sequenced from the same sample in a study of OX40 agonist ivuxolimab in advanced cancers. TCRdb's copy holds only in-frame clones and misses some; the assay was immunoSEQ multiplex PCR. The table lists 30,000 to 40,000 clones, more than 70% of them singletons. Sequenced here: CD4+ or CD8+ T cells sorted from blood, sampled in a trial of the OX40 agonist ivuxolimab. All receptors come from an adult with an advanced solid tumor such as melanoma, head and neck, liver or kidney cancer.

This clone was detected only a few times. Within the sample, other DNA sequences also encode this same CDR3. CDR3 sequence: CASSFTKYNEQFF. CDR3 nucleotides: TGTGCCAGCAGCTTTACTAAGTACAATGAGCAGTTCTTC. The chain is built from TRBV11-3 and TRBJ2-1; D remains ambiguous. CDR3 length: 13 amino acids. Germline CDR1 SGHNT, CDR2 YENEEA. V was pared by 3 bases and J by 4 bases, with 7 bases between.

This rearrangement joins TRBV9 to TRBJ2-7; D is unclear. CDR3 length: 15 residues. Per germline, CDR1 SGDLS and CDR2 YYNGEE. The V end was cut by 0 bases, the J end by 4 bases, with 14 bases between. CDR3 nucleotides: TGTGCCAGCAGCGTAGATGTGGGAAATGGGTACGAGCAGTACTTC. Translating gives CASSVDVGNGYEQYF.

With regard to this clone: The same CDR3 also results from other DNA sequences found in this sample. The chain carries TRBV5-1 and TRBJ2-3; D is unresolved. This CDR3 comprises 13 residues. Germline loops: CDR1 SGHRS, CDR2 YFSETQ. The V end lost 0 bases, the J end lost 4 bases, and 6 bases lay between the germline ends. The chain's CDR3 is CASSLGGADTQYF. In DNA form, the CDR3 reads TGCGCCAGCAGCTTGGGTGGCGCAGATACGCAGTATTTT.

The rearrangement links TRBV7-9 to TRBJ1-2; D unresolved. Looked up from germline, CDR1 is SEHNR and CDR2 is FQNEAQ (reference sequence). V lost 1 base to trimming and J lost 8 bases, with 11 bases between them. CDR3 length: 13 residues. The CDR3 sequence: CASSLGPQEGYTF. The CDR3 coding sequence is TGTGCCAGCAGCTTAGGGCCGCAAGAGGGCTACACCTTC.

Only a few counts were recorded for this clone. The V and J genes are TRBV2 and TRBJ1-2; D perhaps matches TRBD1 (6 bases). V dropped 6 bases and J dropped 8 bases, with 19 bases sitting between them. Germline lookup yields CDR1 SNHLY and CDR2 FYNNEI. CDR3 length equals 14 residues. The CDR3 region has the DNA TGTGCCAGCAGCCTGACTGAACAACAGGGAGGCTACACCTTC. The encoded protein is CASSLTEQQGGYTF.